A selection of T cell receptor beta chains follows, all from one sample in a study of T-cell memory formation after mild COVID-19. TCRdb itself ran the 5' RACE reads through MiXCR, one entry per CDR3 protein. Of about 150,000 distinct CDR3 sequences listed, 5.5% to 7% are singletons. The sample consisted of PBMCs or a T cell subset sorted from them (not recorded which). The receptors originated from an adult woman who had mild COVID-19 (a few samples of this study predate the infection). Cell type and time point are not known. The CDR3 runs from the conserved cysteine through the conserved F or W. D genes are given only for firm matches. Size is omitted from some rows. Given values are once, few, many or a class for expanded clones.

>few|TRBV7-6|TRBJ2-2|NA
TGTGCCAGCAGCTCCTCGGCCGCGAACACCGGGGAGCTGTTTTTT
CASSSSAANTGELFF
>NA|TRBV20-1|TRBJ2-5|NA
TGCAGTGCTAGGGATCAAGAGACCCAGTACTTC
CSARDQETQYF
>few|TRBV24-1|TRBJ2-5|NA
TGTGCCACCAGTGACAGGGTCGCCCCCGGGCTGGGGGAGACCCAGTACTTC
CATSDRVAPGLGETQYF
>NA|TRBV7-2|TRBJ1-6|NA
TGTGCCAGCAGCTTATCCGGGTCCCATAATTCACCCCTCCACTTT
CASSLSGSHNSPLHF
>few|TRBV20-1|TRBJ2-5|NA
TGCAGTGTCAGAATGGCCCCGCGCAGCGGGCAAGAGACCCAGTACTTC
CSVRMAPRSGQETQYF
>many|TRBV18|TRBJ2-1|TRBD1
TGTGCCAGCTCACCGAAGGACAGGGGTGAGCAGTTCTTC
CASSPKDRGEQFF
>many|TRBV11-2|TRBJ2-5|NA
TGTGCCAGCAGCTTATATGTACCCGAAGAGACCCAGTACTTC
CASSLYVPEETQYF
>many|TRBV7-2|TRBJ1-2|TRBD1
TGTGCCAGCAGCTTAGGGACAGGGGGCGATGGCTACACCTTC
CASSLGTGGDGYTF
>many|TRBV5-1|TRBJ1-1|TRBD1
TGCGCCAGCAGCCCCACCGGACAGGGGGCTGCTTTCTTT
CASSPTGQGAAFF
>few|TRBV7-6|TRBJ1-5|NA
TGTGCCAGCAGCTTGGACAGATATCATTTT
CASSLDRYHF
>few|TRBV7-9|TRBJ2-1|NA
TGTGCCAGCAGCTTAGTTGGGGAGGAGCAGTTCTTC
CASSLVGEEQFF
>many|TRBV27|TRBJ2-3|NA
TGTGCCAGCAGTTTAGATATTCCTCGCACAGATACGCAGTATTTT
CASSLDIPRTDTQYF
>few|TRBV24-1|TRBJ2-2|TRBD1
TGTGCCACCAGTGATTTAGCCCCTGGCAGGGGGAGTTTGTTCACCGGGGAGCTGTTTTTT
CATSDLAPGRGSLFTGELFF
>many|TRBV7-7|TRBJ2-6|NA
TGTGCTAGCAGCTCAATTAGGCCGGGACGGTTCGGAGAAGGGGCCAACGTCCTGACTTTC
CASSSIRPGRFGEGANVLTF
>NA|TRBV7-2|TRBJ2-5|NA
TGTGCCAGCAGCTTTAGAGGGTTCGGGGAGACCCAGTACTTC
CASSFRGFGETQYF
>few|TRBV30|TRBJ1-2|NA
TGTGCCTGGAAGACAGACTATGGCTACACCTTC
CAWKTDYGYTF
>many|TRBV20-1|TRBJ2-7|TRBD1
TGCAGTGCTCCCGGGACAGGGCGGGACGAGCAGTACTTC
CSAPGTGRDEQYF
>NA|TRBV5-1|TRBJ1-2|NA
TGCGCCAGCAGCTTGTATAGTGGGGGCGCCTATGGCTACACCTTC
CASSLYSGGAYGYTF
>NA|TRBV7-9|TRBJ1-2|NA
TGTGCCAGCAGCCATCAGGGGATCTATGGCTACACCTTC
CASSHQGIYGYTF
>few|TRBV7-2|TRBJ2-5|TRBD2
TGTGCCAGCAGCCCTAGGCTGCTAGCGGGAATCAACCAAGAGACCCAGTACTTC
CASSPRLLAGINQETQYF
>few|TRBV5-1|TRBJ2-5|NA
TGCGCCAGCAGCTTGCGTGGTCCGAGCCACCAAGAGACCCAGTACTTC
CASSLRGPSHQETQYF
>many|TRBV15|TRBJ2-7|NA
TGTGCCACCAGCAGAGATCAAGCGGGCAGCCCCTACGAGCAGTACTTC
CATSRDQAGSPYEQYF
>many|TRBV12-3/TRBV12-4|TRBJ2-2|TRBD1
TGTGCCAGCAGCCCCACCGGACAGGAGATAACCGGGGAGCTGTTTTTT
CASSPTGQEITGELFF
>many|TRBV12-3/TRBV12-4|TRBJ1-1|NA
TGTGCCAGCAGTTTAAAAGGGGGCACTGAAGCTTTCTTT
CASSLKGGTEAFF
>many|TRBV29-1|TRBJ2-7|TRBD2
TGCAGCGTGGTTAATAGCGGGAGGGCGGCCTACGAGCAGTACTTC
CSVVNSGRAAYEQYF
>many|TRBV7-2|TRBJ2-5|TRBD2
TGTGCCAGCAGCTTATCAAGCGGGAGGTTGGCAGAGACCCAGTACTTC
CASSLSSGRLAETQYF
>many|TRBV12-3/TRBV12-4|TRBJ1-6|NA
TGTGCCAGCAGCCCCCGGTCAGGGACCAATTCACCCCTCCACTTT
CASSPRSGTNSPLHF
>NA|TRBV7-2|TRBJ2-1|TRBD2
TGTGCCAGCGGGGTGGGACTAGCGGGAGGGAATGAGCAGTTCTTC
CASGVGLAGGNEQFF
>NA|TRBV24-1|TRBJ2-1|TRBD2
TGTGCCACGCGGGGGGGTTTCGGTGAGCAGTTCTTC
CATRGGFGEQFF
>many|TRBV7-9|TRBJ1-4|NA
TGTGCCAGCCAGGAAGATGAAAAACTGTTTTTT
CASQEDEKLFF
>many|TRBV7-6|TRBJ1-3|NA
TGTGCCAGCAGCTCTGGGAGCTCTGGAAACACCATATATTTT
CASSSGSSGNTIYF
>few|TRBV3-1|TRBJ2-3|TRBD2
TGTGCCAGCAGCCAAGCCCTACTAGCGGGGAAGGATACGCAGTATTTT
CASSQALLAGKDTQYF
>NA|TRBV30|TRBJ1-6|NA
TGTGCCTGGAGCTCCCGGTTGGCACCCCTCCACTTT
CAWSSRLAPLHF
>NA|TRBV7-9|TRBJ2-7|NA
TGTGCCAGCGGCAGGGATAGGTACGAGCAGTACTTC
CASGRDRYEQYF
>NA|TRBV14|TRBJ2-4|TRBD2
TGTGCCAGCAGCCTTAGCGGGGGGGCGAAAAACATTCAGTACTTC
CASSLSGGAKNIQYF
>many|TRBV3-1|TRBJ2-3|TRBD1
TGTGCCAGCAGCCCGACAGGGACAAGCACAGATACGCAGTATTTT
CASSPTGTSTDTQYF
>NA|TRBV12-3/TRBV12-4|TRBJ2-2|TRBD2
TGTGCCAGCAGTAACCCGGGACTAGCGGGGGCCGGGGAGCTGTTTTTT
CASSNPGLAGAGELFF
>few|TRBV12-3/TRBV12-4|TRBJ1-6|NA
TGTGCCAGCAGGGGCGGGAGCTCCTATAATTCACCCCTCCACTTT
CASRGGSSYNSPLHF
>many|TRBV10-2|TRBJ2-1|TRBD2
TGCGCCAGCAGCGCTTCACTAGCGACTTACAATGAGCAGTTCTTC
CASSASLATYNEQFF
>NA|TRBV4-1|TRBJ2-7|NA
TGCGCCAGCAGCCAAGATGACCCCGGGCAGGGTCGGTACTTC
CASSQDDPGQGRYF
>few|TRBV5-1|TRBJ2-3|NA
TGCGCCAGCAGAAGGAGGGCGGACGGACCTACAGATACGCAGTATTTT
CASRRRADGPTDTQYF
>many|TRBV7-7|TRBJ2-5|NA
TGTGCTAGCAGCTCCGGCGAGCTAGCGCCTCAAGAGACCCAGTACTTC
CASSSGELAPQETQYF
>many|TRBV7-7|TRBJ2-2|TRBD1
TGTGCTAGCAGCGTAGGGACAGCGGGGGAGCTGTTTTTT
CASSVGTAGELFF
>many|TRBV7-6|TRBJ2-1|TRBD2
TGTGCCAGCAGCTTTAGAGGCGGGGGAGATCTCTACAATGAGCAGTTCTTC
CASSFRGGGDLYNEQFF
>NA|TRBV2|TRBJ2-3|NA
TGTGCCAGCAGTGAAGACGGCCTGAGCACAGATACGCAGTATTTT
CASSEDGLSTDTQYF
>NA|TRBV29-1|TRBJ2-7|NA
TGCAGCGTTGAAGGGGACGGGAGCTCCTACGAGCAGTACTTC
CSVEGDGSSYEQYF
>many|TRBV4-2|TRBJ2-1|TRBD2
TGTGCCAGCAGCCAAGCAGCGGGACTCCGCGGCAATGAGCAGTTCTTC
CASSQAAGLRGNEQFF
>NA|TRBV12-3/TRBV12-4|TRBJ1-1|TRBD1
TGTGCCAGCAGTTTCGACAGGGCGAACACTGAAGCTTTCTTT
CASSFDRANTEAFF
>few|TRBV7-9|TRBJ1-4|NA
TGTGCCAGCAGTCCGGACAGTACTAGTGAAAAACTGTTTTTT
CASSPDSTSEKLFF
>few|TRBV5-1|TRBJ2-1|NA
TGCGCCAGCAGCTTGGACGGGGGGCACGACAATGAGCAGTTCTTC
CASSLDGGHDNEQFF
>few|TRBV7-8|TRBJ2-7|NA
TGTGCCAGCACCCTCCGGAGGGGGGTTCCCCCCTACGAGCAGTACTTC
CASTLRRGVPPYEQYF
>few|TRBV11-1|TRBJ2-3|TRBD1
TGTGCCAGCAGCTTTTATACAGGGGTGCATGGAGATACGCAGTATTTT
CASSFYTGVHGDTQYF